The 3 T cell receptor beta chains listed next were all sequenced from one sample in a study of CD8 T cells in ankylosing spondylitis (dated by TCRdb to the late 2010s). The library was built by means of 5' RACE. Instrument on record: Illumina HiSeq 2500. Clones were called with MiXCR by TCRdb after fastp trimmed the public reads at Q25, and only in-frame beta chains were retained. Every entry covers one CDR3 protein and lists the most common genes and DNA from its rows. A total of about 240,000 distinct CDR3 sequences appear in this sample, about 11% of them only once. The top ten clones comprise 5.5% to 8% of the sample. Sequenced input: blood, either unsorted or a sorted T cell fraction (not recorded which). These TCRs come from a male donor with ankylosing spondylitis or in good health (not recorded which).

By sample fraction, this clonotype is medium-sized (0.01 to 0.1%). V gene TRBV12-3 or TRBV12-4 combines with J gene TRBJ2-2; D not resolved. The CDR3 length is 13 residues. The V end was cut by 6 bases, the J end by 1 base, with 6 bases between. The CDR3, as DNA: TGTGCCAGCAGCCTCTGGAACACCGGGGAGCTGTTTTTT. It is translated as CASSLWNTGELFF.

CDR3 in amino acids: CASSLTVAGGPHNEQFF. CDR3 in DNA: TGTGCCAGCAGCTTAACAGTAGCGGGAGGTCCCCACAATGAGCAGTTCTTC. The J gene is TRBJ2-1, the V gene TRBV7-8; 10 nucleotides align to TRBD2. With 2 bases clipped from V and 5 bases from J, the junction kept 9 bases outside the gene matches. This CDR3 spans 17 amino acids. The germline V gene has CDR1 SGHVS and CDR2 FQNEAQ.

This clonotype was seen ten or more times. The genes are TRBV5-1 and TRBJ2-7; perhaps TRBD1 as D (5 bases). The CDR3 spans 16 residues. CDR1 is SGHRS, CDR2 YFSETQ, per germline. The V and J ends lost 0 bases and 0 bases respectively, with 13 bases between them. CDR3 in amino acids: CASSLGGRTSSYEQYF. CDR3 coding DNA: TGCGCCAGCAGCTTGGGGGGCCGGACGAGCTCCTACGAGCAGTACTTC.